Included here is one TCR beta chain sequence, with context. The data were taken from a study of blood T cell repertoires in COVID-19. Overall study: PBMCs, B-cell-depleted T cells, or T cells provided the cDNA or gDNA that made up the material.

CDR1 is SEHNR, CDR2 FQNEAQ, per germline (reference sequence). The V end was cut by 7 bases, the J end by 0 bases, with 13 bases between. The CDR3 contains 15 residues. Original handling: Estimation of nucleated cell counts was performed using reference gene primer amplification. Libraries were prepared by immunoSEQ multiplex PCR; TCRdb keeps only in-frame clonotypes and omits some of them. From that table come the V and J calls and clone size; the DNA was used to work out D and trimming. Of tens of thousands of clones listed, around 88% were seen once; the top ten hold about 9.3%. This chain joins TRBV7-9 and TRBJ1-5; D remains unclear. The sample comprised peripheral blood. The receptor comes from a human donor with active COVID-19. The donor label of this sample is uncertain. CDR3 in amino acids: CASTFSGNSNQPQHF. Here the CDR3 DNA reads TGTGCCAGCACCTTTTCGGGGAATAGCAATCAGCCCCAGCATTTT.